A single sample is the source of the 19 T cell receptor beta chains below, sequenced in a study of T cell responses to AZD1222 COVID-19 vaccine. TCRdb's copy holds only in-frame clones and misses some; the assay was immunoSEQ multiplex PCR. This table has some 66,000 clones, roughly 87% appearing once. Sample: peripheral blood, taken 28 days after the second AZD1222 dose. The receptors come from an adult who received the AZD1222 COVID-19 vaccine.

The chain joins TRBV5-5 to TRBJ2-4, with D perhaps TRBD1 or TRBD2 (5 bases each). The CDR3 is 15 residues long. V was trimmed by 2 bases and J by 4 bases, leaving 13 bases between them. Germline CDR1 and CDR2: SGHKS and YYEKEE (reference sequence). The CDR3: CASSFRDGMKNIQYF. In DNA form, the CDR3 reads TGTGCCAGCAGCTTCCGGGACGGAATGAAAAACATTCAGTACTTC.

In DNA form, the CDR3 reads TGTGCCAGCAGTTTATCAGGGGGCACTGAAGCTTTCTTT. Amino acids: CASSLSGGTEAFF. V is TRBV28 and J is TRBJ1-1, with 7 bases that match TRBD1. The CDR3 is 13 residues long. Trimming cost V 1 base and J 4 bases; bases outside gene matches: 0. Germline V gene data show CDR1 as MDHEN and CDR2 as SYDVKM.

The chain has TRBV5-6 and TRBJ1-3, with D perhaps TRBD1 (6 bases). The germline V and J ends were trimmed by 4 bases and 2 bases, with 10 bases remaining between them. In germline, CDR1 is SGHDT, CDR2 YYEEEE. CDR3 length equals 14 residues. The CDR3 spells CASSTPGAGNTIYF. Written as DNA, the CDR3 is TGTGCCAGCAGCACCCCAGGGGCTGGAAACACCATATATTTT.

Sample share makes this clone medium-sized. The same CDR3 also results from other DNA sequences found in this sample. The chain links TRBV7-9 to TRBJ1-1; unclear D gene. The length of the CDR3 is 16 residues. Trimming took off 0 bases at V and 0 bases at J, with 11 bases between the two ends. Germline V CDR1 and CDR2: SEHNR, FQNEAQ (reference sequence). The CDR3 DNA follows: TGTGCCAGCAGCTTAGCTGGCAGTCCGTTGAACACTGAAGCTTTCTTT. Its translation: CASSLAGSPLNTEAFF.

CDR3 amino acids: CASSLLGEEKLFF. The CDR3 DNA reads TGTGCCAGCAGCTTGCTTGGAGAGGAAAAACTGTTTTTT. The rearrangement joins TRBV5-5 to TRBJ1-4, with D uncertain. CDR1 and CDR2 from the germline V gene are SGHKS and YYEKEE (reference sequence). The CDR3 runs to 13 residues. V lost 1 base, J lost 8 bases, and 9 bases lay in between. Full variable domain (rest looked up from reference TRBV5-5 and TRBJ1-4): DAGVTQSPTHLIKTRGQQVTLRCSPISGHKSVSWYQQVLGQGPQFIFQYYEKEERGRGNFPDRFSARQFPNYSSELNVNALLLGDSALYLCASSLLGEEKLFFGSGTQLSVL.

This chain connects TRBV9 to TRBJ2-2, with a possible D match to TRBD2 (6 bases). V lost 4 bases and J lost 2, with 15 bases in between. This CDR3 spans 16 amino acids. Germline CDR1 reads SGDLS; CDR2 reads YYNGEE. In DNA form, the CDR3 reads TGTGCCAGCAGCCCCCCCCGGGACTCTAACACCGGGGAGCTGTTTTTT. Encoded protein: CASSPPRDSNTGELFF.

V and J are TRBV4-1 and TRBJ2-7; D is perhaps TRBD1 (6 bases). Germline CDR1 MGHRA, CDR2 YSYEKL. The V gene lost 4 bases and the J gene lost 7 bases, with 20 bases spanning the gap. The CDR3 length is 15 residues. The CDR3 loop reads CASSPAPTGWGEQYF. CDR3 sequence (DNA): TGCGCCAGCAGCCCAGCCCCTACAGGGTGGGGAGAGCAGTACTTC.

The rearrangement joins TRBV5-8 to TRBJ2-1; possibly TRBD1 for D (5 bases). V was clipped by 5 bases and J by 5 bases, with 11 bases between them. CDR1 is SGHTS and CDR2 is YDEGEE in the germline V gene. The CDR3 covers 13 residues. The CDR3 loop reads CASSSDRHNEQFF. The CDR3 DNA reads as TGTGCCAGCAGTTCAGACAGACACAATGAGCAGTTCTTC. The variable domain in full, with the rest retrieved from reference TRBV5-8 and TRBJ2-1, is EAGVTQSPTHLIKTRGQQATLRCSPISGHTSVYWYQQALGLGLQFLLWYDEGEERNRGNFPPRFSGRQFPNYSSELNVNALELEDSALYLCASSSDRHNEQFFGPGTRLTVL.

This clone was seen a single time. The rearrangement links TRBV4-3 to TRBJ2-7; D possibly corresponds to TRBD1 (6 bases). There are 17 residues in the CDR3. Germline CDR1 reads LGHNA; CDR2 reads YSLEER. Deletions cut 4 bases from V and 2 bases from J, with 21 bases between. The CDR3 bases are TGCGCCAGCAGCCGACAGGCGCTCCGTTTAGGGGCCTACGAGCAGTACTTC. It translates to CASSRQALRLGAYEQYF.

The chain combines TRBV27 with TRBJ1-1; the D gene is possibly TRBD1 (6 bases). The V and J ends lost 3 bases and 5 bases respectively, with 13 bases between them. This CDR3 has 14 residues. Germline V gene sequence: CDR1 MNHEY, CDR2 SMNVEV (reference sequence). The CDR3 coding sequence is TGTGCCAGCAGTTTGTCGGGGAGGGGGACTGAAGCTTTCTTT. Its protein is CASSLSGRGTEAFF.

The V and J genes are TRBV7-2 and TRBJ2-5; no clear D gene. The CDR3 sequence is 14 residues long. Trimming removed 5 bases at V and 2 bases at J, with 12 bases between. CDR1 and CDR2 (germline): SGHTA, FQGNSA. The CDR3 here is CASSPPGPQETQYF. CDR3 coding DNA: TGTGCCAGCAGCCCTCCCGGGCCACAAGAGACCCAGTACTTC.

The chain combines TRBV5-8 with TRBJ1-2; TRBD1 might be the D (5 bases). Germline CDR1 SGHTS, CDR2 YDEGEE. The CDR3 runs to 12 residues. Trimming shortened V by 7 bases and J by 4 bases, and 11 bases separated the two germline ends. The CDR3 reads CASAPGLYGYTF. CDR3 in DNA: TGTGCCAGCGCACCGGGACTCTATGGCTACACCTTC.

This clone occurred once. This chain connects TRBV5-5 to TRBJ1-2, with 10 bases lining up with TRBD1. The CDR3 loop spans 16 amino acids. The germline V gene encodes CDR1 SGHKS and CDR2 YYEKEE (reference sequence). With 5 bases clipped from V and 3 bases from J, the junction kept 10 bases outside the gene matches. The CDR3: CASSSHGGTGDYGYTF. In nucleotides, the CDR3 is TGTGCCAGCAGTTCTCATGGGGGGACAGGGGACTATGGCTACACCTTC.

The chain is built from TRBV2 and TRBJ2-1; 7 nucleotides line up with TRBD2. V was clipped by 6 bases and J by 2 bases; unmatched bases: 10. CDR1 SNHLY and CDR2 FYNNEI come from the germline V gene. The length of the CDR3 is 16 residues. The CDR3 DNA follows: TGTGCCAGCAGGGCTGCTAGCGGACCGACCTACAATGAGCAGTTCTTC. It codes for CASRAASGPTYNEQFF.

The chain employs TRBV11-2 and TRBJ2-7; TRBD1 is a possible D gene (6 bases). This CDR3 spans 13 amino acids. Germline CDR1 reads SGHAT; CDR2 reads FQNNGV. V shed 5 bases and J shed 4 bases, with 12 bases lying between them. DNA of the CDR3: TGTGCCAGCAGCGGACAGAACAATTACGAGCAGTACTTC. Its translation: CASSGQNNYEQYF.

CDR3 protein: CSASGQRLAKNIQYF. The CDR3 bases are TGCAGCGCCTCGGGCCAGAGACTAGCCAAAAACATTCAGTACTTC. V and J are TRBV29-1 and TRBJ2-4, with D uncertain. The CDR3 runs 15 residues. The V gene lost 7 bases and the J gene lost 0 bases, with 16 bases spanning the gap. Germline V gene sequence: CDR1 SQVTM, CDR2 ANQGSEA. The complete variable domain, with remaining parts taken from reference TRBV29-1 and TRBJ2-4, reads SAVISQKPSRDICQRGTSLTIQCQVDSQVTMMFWYRQQPGQSLTLIATANQGSEATYESGFVIDKFPISRPNLTFSTLTVSNMSPEDSSIYLCSASGQRLAKNIQYFGAGTRLSVL.

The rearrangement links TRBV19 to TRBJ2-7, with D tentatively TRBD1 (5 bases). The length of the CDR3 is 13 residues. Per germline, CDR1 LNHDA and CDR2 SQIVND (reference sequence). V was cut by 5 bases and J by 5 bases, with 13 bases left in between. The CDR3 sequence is CASSSPPRDEQYF. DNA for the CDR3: TGTGCCAGTAGTTCCCCCCCCAGGGACGAGCAGTACTTC.

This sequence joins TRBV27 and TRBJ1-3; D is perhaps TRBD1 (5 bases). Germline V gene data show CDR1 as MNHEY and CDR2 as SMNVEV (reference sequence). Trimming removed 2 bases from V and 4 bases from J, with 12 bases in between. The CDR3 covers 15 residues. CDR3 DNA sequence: TGTGCCAGCAGTTTAGGGGGGTTGACAGGAAACACCATATATTTT. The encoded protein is CASSLGGLTGNTIYF.

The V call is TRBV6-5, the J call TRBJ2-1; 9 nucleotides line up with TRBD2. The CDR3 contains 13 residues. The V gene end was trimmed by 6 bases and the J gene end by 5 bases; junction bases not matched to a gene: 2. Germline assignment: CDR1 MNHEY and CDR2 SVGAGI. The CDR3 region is CASRTSGHNEQFF. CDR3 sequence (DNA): TGTGCCAGCAGGACTAGCGGCCACAATGAGCAGTTCTTC.